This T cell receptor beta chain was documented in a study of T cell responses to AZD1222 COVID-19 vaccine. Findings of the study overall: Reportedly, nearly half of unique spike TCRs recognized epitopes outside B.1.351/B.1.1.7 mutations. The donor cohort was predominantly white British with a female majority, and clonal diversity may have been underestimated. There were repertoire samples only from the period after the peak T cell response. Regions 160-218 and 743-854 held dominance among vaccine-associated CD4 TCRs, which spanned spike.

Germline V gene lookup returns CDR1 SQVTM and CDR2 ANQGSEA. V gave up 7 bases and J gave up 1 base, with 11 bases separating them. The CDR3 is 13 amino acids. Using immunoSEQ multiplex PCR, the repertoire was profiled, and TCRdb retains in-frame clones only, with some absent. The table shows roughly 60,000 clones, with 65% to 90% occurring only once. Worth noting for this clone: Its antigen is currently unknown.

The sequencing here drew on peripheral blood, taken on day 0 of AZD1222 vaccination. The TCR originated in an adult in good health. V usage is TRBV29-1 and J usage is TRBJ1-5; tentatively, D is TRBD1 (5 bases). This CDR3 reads CSGGATSNQPQHF. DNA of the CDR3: TGCAGCGGAGGGGCGACCAGCAATCAGCCCCAGCATTTT.